This T cell receptor (beta chain) is from a study of blood T cell repertoires in COVID-19. Study information: Samples of COVID-19 (acute and convalescent) were obtained from the United States, Italy and Spain. The analysed material was cDNA or gDNA that came from T cells, B-cell-depleted T cells, or PBMCs.

Unmatched junction bases numbered 3, after V lost 3 bases and J lost 5 bases. Germline assignment: CDR1 MNHEY and CDR2 SMNVEV (reference sequence). The CDR3 loop spans 13 amino acids. In the original processing: Reference gene primer amplification gave estimated nucleated cell counts. Libraries were prepared by immunoSEQ multiplex PCR; TCRdb keeps only in-frame clonotypes and omits some of them. D and trimming come from the DNA, and the V and J calls and clone size come from that table. The sample lists about 320,000 clones, around four fifths occurring once. This clone has just a few counts. Source material: peripheral blood. The TCR comes from a woman aged 45-60 years with acute or convalescent COVID-19. The rearrangement joins TRBV27 to TRBJ1-2; 7 bases agree with TRBD1. CDR3 nucleotide sequence: TGTGCCAGCAGTTTGACAGGGCAATATGGCTACACCTTC. It is translated as CASSLTGQYGYTF.